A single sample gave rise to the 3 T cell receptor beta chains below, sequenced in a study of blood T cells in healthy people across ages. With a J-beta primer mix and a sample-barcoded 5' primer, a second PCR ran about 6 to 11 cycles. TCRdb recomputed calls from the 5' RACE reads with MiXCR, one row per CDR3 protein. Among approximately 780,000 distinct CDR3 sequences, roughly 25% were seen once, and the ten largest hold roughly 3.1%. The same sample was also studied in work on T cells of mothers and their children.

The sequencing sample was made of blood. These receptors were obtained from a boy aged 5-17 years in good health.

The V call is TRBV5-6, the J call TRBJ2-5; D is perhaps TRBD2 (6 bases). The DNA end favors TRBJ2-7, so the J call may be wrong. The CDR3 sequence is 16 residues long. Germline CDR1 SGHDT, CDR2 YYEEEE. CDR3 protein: CASSLWGGGVLSEQYF. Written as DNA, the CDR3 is TGTGCCAGCAGCTTGTGGGGCGGCGGGGTCCTGAGCGAGCAGTACTTC.

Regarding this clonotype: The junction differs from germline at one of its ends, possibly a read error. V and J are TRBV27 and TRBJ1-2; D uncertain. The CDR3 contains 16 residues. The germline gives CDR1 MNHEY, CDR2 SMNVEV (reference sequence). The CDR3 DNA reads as TGTGCCAGCAGTTTTTCCCCTCCTGGCAGCCTATATGGCCACACCTTC. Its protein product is CASSFSPPGSLYGHTF.

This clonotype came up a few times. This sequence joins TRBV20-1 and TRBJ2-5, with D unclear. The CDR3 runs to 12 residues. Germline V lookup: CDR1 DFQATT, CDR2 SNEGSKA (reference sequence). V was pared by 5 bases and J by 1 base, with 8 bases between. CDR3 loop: CSAPSTQETQYF. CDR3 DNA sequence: TGCAGTGCTCCCTCGACCCAAGAGACCCAGTACTTC.